This record looks at one T cell receptor (beta chain) sequence and its context. Its specificity is unknown. These data belong to a study of T cells in localized non-small cell lung cancer. General observations from the study: A higher density of T cells in blood coincided with extended overall survival. Compared with tumor, uninvolved adjacent lung displayed greater T cell clonality, ranking highest overall. Heterogeneity is still possible, as just one tumor region was sequenced. Median detection of top 100 tumor clones in adjacent lung was about 60 clones.

Sequenced by immunoSEQ multiplex PCR; TCRdb stores in-frame clones only, minus some. The sample gives roughly 71,000 clones, 86% of which show up once; 20% to 25% is in the top ten. V lost 10 bases and J lost 8; bases outside the gene matches: 8. CDR1 and CDR2 from the germline V gene are MDHEN and SYDVKM. This CDR3 contains 12 residues. This material consisted of peripheral blood, taken before any cancer treatment. This TCR came from a male donor at least 60 years old with stage III squamous cell lung carcinoma. The chain links TRBV28 to TRBJ1-2; 9 positions agree with TRBD1. The CDR3 loop is CAIPQGAGGYTF. CDR3 DNA sequence: TGTGCCATCCCACAGGGGGCAGGGGGCTACACCTTC.